A selection of T cell receptor beta chains follows, all from one sample in a study of cytomegalovirus exposure and HLA in healthy donors. The protocol was immunoSEQ multiplex PCR, while the TCRdb copy is restricted to in-frame clones and leaves out a portion. The table includes about 170,000 clones, 84% detected once. The specimen was PBMCs. These receptors were obtained from a girl aged 5-17 years in good health and CMV-seropositive. Each CDR3 is given with its conserved first and last residue. Each record gives: CDR3 DNA, CDR3 protein, CDR3 length, clone size, D gene, V gene, J gene. D genes are given only for firm matches. Not every row has a clone size; where given, it reads once, few, many or a size class.

CDR3nt: TGTGCCAGCAGTAAAGCGGGGGGAGGGTGGGGCAATGAGCAGTTCTTC; CDR3aa: CASSKAGGGWGNEQFF; len: 16; abundance: NA; d_gene: TRBD2; v_gene: TRBV6-1; j_gene: TRBJ2-1
CDR3nt: TGCGCCAGCATACTAGCGGGGGAAGAGACCCAGTACTTC; CDR3aa: CASILAGEETQYF; len: 13; abundance: NA; d_gene: TRBD2; v_gene: TRBV5-1; j_gene: TRBJ2-5
CDR3nt: TGTGCCAGCAGCTTAGATATCACTAATGGCTACACCTTC; CDR3aa: CASSLDITNGYTF; len: 13; abundance: NA; d_gene: NA; v_gene: TRBV7-2; j_gene: TRBJ1-2
CDR3nt: TGTGCCAGCAGGGAGGAAGCGGCCCACACCGGGGAGCTGTTTTTT; CDR3aa: CASREEAAHTGELFF; len: 15; abundance: NA; d_gene: NA; v_gene: TRBV2; j_gene: TRBJ2-2
CDR3nt: TGCGCCAGCAGCCCCGGTCCCGGGACAGGGATTGAAGCTTTCTTT; CDR3aa: CASSPGPGTGIEAFF; len: 15; abundance: NA; d_gene: TRBD1; v_gene: TRBV5-1; j_gene: TRBJ1-1
CDR3nt: TGTGCCAGCAGGGGGGCGGGGGCCCTCCACTTT; CDR3aa: CASRGAGALHF; len: 11; abundance: NA; d_gene: NA; v_gene: TRBV27; j_gene: TRBJ1-6
CDR3nt: TGCGCCAGCAGCCATTCTCCCCATCGGGCTGAAGCTTTCTTT; CDR3aa: CASSHSPHRAEAFF; len: 14; abundance: NA; d_gene: NA; v_gene: TRBV10-2; j_gene: TRBJ1-1
CDR3nt: TGTGCCAGCAGCCGGGACAGGGTCTACTACAATGAGCAGTTCTTC; CDR3aa: CASSRDRVYYNEQFF; len: 15; abundance: NA; d_gene: TRBD1; v_gene: TRBV5-4; j_gene: TRBJ2-1
CDR3nt: TGTGCCACACTTGACAGGGGGCAACCCGGGGAGCTGTTTTTT; CDR3aa: CATLDRGQPGELFF; len: 14; abundance: NA; d_gene: TRBD1; v_gene: TRBV10-3; j_gene: TRBJ2-2
CDR3nt: TGTGCCAGCAGCGTAGCGGGTTTTGGCACCGGGGAGCTGTTTTTT; CDR3aa: CASSVAGFGTGELFF; len: 15; abundance: NA; d_gene: NA; v_gene: TRBV9; j_gene: TRBJ2-2
CDR3nt: TGTGCCAGCAGTTTAGCGGTCGGGTTCTCCGAGCAGTACTTC; CDR3aa: CASSLAVGFSEQYF; len: 14; abundance: NA; d_gene: NA; v_gene: TRBV5-4; j_gene: TRBJ2-7
CDR3nt: TGTGCCAGCACCCCCAGGGGGCGAACAAATGAAAAACTGTTTTTT; CDR3aa: CASTPRGRTNEKLFF; len: 15; abundance: few; d_gene: TRBD1; v_gene: TRBV7-9; j_gene: TRBJ1-4
CDR3nt: TGCGCCAGCCGGGCGGGGGGGGAGATCTGGAAAACTGAAGCTTTCTTT; CDR3aa: CASRAGGEIWKTEAFF; len: 16; abundance: NA; d_gene: NA; v_gene: TRBV5-1; j_gene: TRBJ1-1
CDR3nt: TGTGCCAGCAGCTTAGTGGGTTCGGGGTACGAGCAGTACTTC; CDR3aa: CASSLVGSGYEQYF; len: 14; abundance: NA; d_gene: NA; v_gene: TRBV7-6; j_gene: TRBJ2-7
CDR3nt: TGTGCCAGCAGCCTCCGACAGGACGCTTACGAGCAGTACTTC; CDR3aa: CASSLRQDAYEQYF; len: 14; abundance: NA; d_gene: NA; v_gene: TRBV5-5; j_gene: TRBJ2-7
CDR3nt: TGTGCCAGCACCATTCGGGAGATGGCTGGAAATGAGCAGTTCTTC; CDR3aa: CASTIREMAGNEQFF; len: 15; abundance: NA; d_gene: NA; v_gene: TRBV6-6; j_gene: TRBJ2-1
CDR3nt: TGCAGTGCTAGGTATATAGTCGGAGCTTTCTTT; CDR3aa: CSARYIVGAFF; len: 11; abundance: NA; d_gene: NA; v_gene: TRBV20-1; j_gene: TRBJ1-1
CDR3nt: TGTGCCAGCTCGGGGTTTGGAAGAGGCTATGGCTACACCTTC; CDR3aa: CASSGFGRGYGYTF; len: 14; abundance: NA; d_gene: NA; v_gene: TRBV6-5; j_gene: TRBJ1-2
CDR3nt: TGTGCCAGCAGCTACAGGGAGGGCAACACTGAAGCTTTCTTT; CDR3aa: CASSYREGNTEAFF; len: 14; abundance: NA; d_gene: NA; v_gene: TRBV27; j_gene: TRBJ1-1
CDR3nt: TGTGCCAGCAGGATGGAAACAGCTAACTATGGCTACACCTTC; CDR3aa: CASRMETANYGYTF; len: 14; abundance: NA; d_gene: NA; v_gene: TRBV7-9; j_gene: TRBJ1-2
CDR3nt: TGTGCCACCAGCAGTTGGGGAGATATGAACACTGAAGCTTTCTTT; CDR3aa: CATSSWGDMNTEAFF; len: 15; abundance: NA; d_gene: NA; v_gene: TRBV15; j_gene: TRBJ1-1
CDR3nt: TGCGCCAGCAGCACAGAGGCGGGGTACACTGAAGCTTTCTTT; CDR3aa: CASSTEAGYTEAFF; len: 14; abundance: NA; d_gene: NA; v_gene: TRBV5-1; j_gene: TRBJ1-1
CDR3nt: TGTGCCAGCAGCTTAGCGGCAGGGCACGGCTACACCTTC; CDR3aa: CASSLAAGHGYTF; len: 13; abundance: NA; d_gene: NA; v_gene: TRBV7-9; j_gene: TRBJ1-2
CDR3nt: TGTGCAAGTCGGGCGATCGGACAAGATCATAGCAATCAGCCCCAGCATTTT; CDR3aa: CASRAIGQDHSNQPQHF; len: 17; abundance: few; d_gene: NA; v_gene: TRBV12-2; j_gene: TRBJ1-5
CDR3nt: TGCGCCAGCAGCCAGTCCGGACAGGAGATTAAGTACTTC; CDR3aa: CASSQSGQEIKYF; len: 13; abundance: NA; d_gene: TRBD1; v_gene: TRBV4-1; j_gene: TRBJ2-7
CDR3nt: TGTGCCAGCAGTGAAACGGGGTCTGGGACCGGGGAGCTGTTTTTT; CDR3aa: CASSETGSGTGELFF; len: 15; abundance: few; d_gene: NA; v_gene: TRBV2; j_gene: TRBJ2-2
CDR3nt: TGTGCCAGCAGCTCCGGCCTGAGGAGCAATCAGCCCCAGCATTTT; CDR3aa: CASSSGLRSNQPQHF; len: 15; abundance: NA; d_gene: NA; v_gene: TRBV6-5; j_gene: TRBJ1-5
CDR3nt: TGTGCCAGCAGTGTAGGGCAGGGCCGCTCCTACGAGCAGTACTTC; CDR3aa: CASSVGQGRSYEQYF; len: 15; abundance: NA; d_gene: NA; v_gene: TRBV2; j_gene: TRBJ2-7
CDR3nt: TGCGCCAGCAGCCCCACGTGGGGGGGCGGGCAGTTCTTC; CDR3aa: CASSPTWGGGQFF; len: 13; abundance: NA; d_gene: NA; v_gene: TRBV5-1; j_gene: TRBJ2-1
CDR3nt: TGTGCCAGCAGTCGGACAGGCACCCTCTACGAGCAGTACTTC; CDR3aa: CASSRTGTLYEQYF; len: 14; abundance: NA; d_gene: TRBD1; v_gene: TRBV27; j_gene: TRBJ2-7
CDR3nt: TGTGCCATCAGACTAAACAATGAGCAGTTCTTC; CDR3aa: CAIRLNNEQFF; len: 11; abundance: NA; d_gene: NA; v_gene: TRBV10-3; j_gene: TRBJ2-1
CDR3nt: TGTGCCAGCAGGGGGGGACAGAGCTATCAGCCCCAGCATTTT; CDR3aa: CASRGGQSYQPQHF; len: 14; abundance: NA; d_gene: TRBD1; v_gene: TRBV6-6; j_gene: TRBJ1-5
CDR3nt: TGCGCCAGCAGTGATCGGGGGGAGCTGTTTTTT; CDR3aa: CASSDRGELFF; len: 11; abundance: NA; d_gene: NA; v_gene: TRBV10-1; j_gene: TRBJ2-2
CDR3nt: TGTGCCAGTAGTAAAGGGGGCTTCGCTGAAGCTTTCTTT; CDR3aa: CASSKGGFAEAFF; len: 13; abundance: few; d_gene: TRBD1; v_gene: TRBV19; j_gene: TRBJ1-1
CDR3nt: TGTGCCAGCAACCCCAGCCGGGACAAAGCTAACTATGGCTACACCTTC; CDR3aa: CASNPSRDKANYGYTF; len: 16; abundance: NA; d_gene: NA; v_gene: TRBV4-2; j_gene: TRBJ1-2
CDR3nt: TGTGCCAGCAGCGTCTCGGGACAGCCCTACGAGCAGTACTTC; CDR3aa: CASSVSGQPYEQYF; len: 14; abundance: NA; d_gene: TRBD1; v_gene: TRBV9; j_gene: TRBJ2-7
CDR3nt: TGCGCCAGCAGCCAAAGAATAGCGGGGGTGGATACGCAGTATTTT; CDR3aa: CASSQRIAGVDTQYF; len: 15; abundance: NA; d_gene: TRBD2; v_gene: TRBV4-1; j_gene: TRBJ2-3
CDR3nt: TGTGCCAGCAGCCTAGGACTAGCGGGGGCCTGGAGTGAGCAGTTCTTC; CDR3aa: CASSLGLAGAWSEQFF; len: 16; abundance: NA; d_gene: TRBD2; v_gene: TRBV7-9; j_gene: TRBJ2-1
CDR3nt: TGCAGCGTAATGGACAGGGAAGTGGATGGCTACACCTTC; CDR3aa: CSVMDREVDGYTF; len: 13; abundance: NA; d_gene: TRBD1; v_gene: TRBV29-1; j_gene: TRBJ1-2
CDR3nt: TGTGCCAGCAGCCGAGACAGGTCCTACGAGCAGTACTTC; CDR3aa: CASSRDRSYEQYF; len: 13; abundance: NA; d_gene: NA; v_gene: TRBV7-9; j_gene: TRBJ2-7
CDR3nt: TGTGCCACCAGCAGAGCTGGGGGCCAGAGCAATCAGCCCCAGCATTTT; CDR3aa: CATSRAGGQSNQPQHF; len: 16; abundance: few; d_gene: NA; v_gene: TRBV15; j_gene: TRBJ1-5
CDR3nt: TGTGCCAGCAGTTTTCAGCCGACAGGGGATTCACCCCTCCACTTT; CDR3aa: CASSFQPTGDSPLHF; len: 15; abundance: once; d_gene: TRBD1; v_gene: TRBV28; j_gene: TRBJ1-6
CDR3nt: TGCGCCAGCAGCTTGAGTCTGACAGACTACGAGCAGTACTTC; CDR3aa: CASSLSLTDYEQYF; len: 14; abundance: NA; d_gene: NA; v_gene: TRBV5-1; j_gene: TRBJ2-7
CDR3nt: TGTGCCAGCTGGGACAGGGGGCTTAGGGGCTACACCTTC; CDR3aa: CASWDRGLRGYTF; len: 13; abundance: NA; d_gene: TRBD1; v_gene: TRBV27; j_gene: TRBJ1-2
CDR3nt: TGTGCCAGCAGCTTAGGTGGCCCCCAAGAGACCCAGTACTTC; CDR3aa: CASSLGGPQETQYF; len: 14; abundance: NA; d_gene: NA; v_gene: TRBV11-3; j_gene: TRBJ2-5
CDR3nt: TGTGCCACAGCAGGCCTCACTAACTATGGCTACACCTTC; CDR3aa: CATAGLTNYGYTF; len: 13; abundance: few; d_gene: NA; v_gene: TRBV2; j_gene: TRBJ1-2
CDR3nt: TGTGCCAGCAGCTCTGACCCTACGGGACTAGATATTTACGAGCAGTACTTC; CDR3aa: CASSSDPTGLDIYEQYF; len: 17; abundance: NA; d_gene: TRBD2; v_gene: TRBV7-6; j_gene: TRBJ2-7
CDR3nt: TGTGCCAGCAGCCTGGACAGGGCCTCCTCTAAAAATTCACCCCTCCACTTT; CDR3aa: CASSLDRASSKNSPLHF; len: 17; abundance: NA; d_gene: TRBD1; v_gene: TRBV7-8; j_gene: TRBJ1-6
CDR3nt: TGCGCCAGCAACACTTCTCCGGGGGGCTCCACCGGGGAGCTGTTTTTT; CDR3aa: CASNTSPGGSTGELFF; len: 16; abundance: NA; d_gene: NA; v_gene: TRBV5-1; j_gene: TRBJ2-2
CDR3nt: TGCAGCGTTGAAGTCGAGCGGTCCTACGAGCAGTACTTC; CDR3aa: CSVEVERSYEQYF; len: 13; abundance: NA; d_gene: NA; v_gene: TRBV29-1; j_gene: TRBJ2-7
CDR3nt: TGTGCCAGCAGCCTGAGGACAGGGAGTGAGGCTGAAGCTTTCTTT; CDR3aa: CASSLRTGSEAEAFF; len: 15; abundance: few; d_gene: TRBD1; v_gene: TRBV7-9; j_gene: TRBJ1-1
CDR3nt: TGCGCCAGCAGTGAGTCGCGTTTAGGGACAGGCGCTGAAGCTTTCTTT; CDR3aa: CASSESRLGTGAEAFF; len: 16; abundance: NA; d_gene: TRBD1; v_gene: TRBV10-2; j_gene: TRBJ1-1
CDR3nt: TGTGCCAGCGTAAGGGGTGGCAGAAACTATGGCTACACCTTC; CDR3aa: CASVRGGRNYGYTF; len: 14; abundance: NA; d_gene: NA; v_gene: TRBV7-2; j_gene: TRBJ1-2
CDR3nt: TGTGCCAGCAGCGCCACCAGGGACTATGGCTACACCTTC; CDR3aa: CASSATRDYGYTF; len: 13; abundance: NA; d_gene: NA; v_gene: TRBV13; j_gene: TRBJ1-2
CDR3nt: TGTGCCAGCTCACCACCGGAAAGGGAGCACACCGGGGAGCTGTTTTTT; CDR3aa: CASSPPEREHTGELFF; len: 16; abundance: once; d_gene: NA; v_gene: TRBV18; j_gene: TRBJ2-2
CDR3nt: TGTGCCAGCAGCTTAACGGGGAACACTGAAGCTTTCTTT; CDR3aa: CASSLTGNTEAFF; len: 13; abundance: NA; d_gene: NA; v_gene: TRBV5-6; j_gene: TRBJ1-1
CDR3nt: TGTGCCAGCCGTGTGCGGGGAAGCCCCAATCAGCCCCAGCATTTT; CDR3aa: CASRVRGSPNQPQHF; len: 15; abundance: NA; d_gene: NA; v_gene: TRBV28; j_gene: TRBJ1-5
CDR3nt: TGTGCCAGTAGTATTTCGGCGGATGAAGCTTTCTTT; CDR3aa: CASSISADEAFF; len: 12; abundance: NA; d_gene: NA; v_gene: TRBV19; j_gene: TRBJ1-1
CDR3nt: TGTGCCAGCAAATTTGGACAGGGGGCATACGAGCAGTACTTC; CDR3aa: CASKFGQGAYEQYF; len: 14; abundance: NA; d_gene: TRBD1; v_gene: TRBV5-4; j_gene: TRBJ2-7